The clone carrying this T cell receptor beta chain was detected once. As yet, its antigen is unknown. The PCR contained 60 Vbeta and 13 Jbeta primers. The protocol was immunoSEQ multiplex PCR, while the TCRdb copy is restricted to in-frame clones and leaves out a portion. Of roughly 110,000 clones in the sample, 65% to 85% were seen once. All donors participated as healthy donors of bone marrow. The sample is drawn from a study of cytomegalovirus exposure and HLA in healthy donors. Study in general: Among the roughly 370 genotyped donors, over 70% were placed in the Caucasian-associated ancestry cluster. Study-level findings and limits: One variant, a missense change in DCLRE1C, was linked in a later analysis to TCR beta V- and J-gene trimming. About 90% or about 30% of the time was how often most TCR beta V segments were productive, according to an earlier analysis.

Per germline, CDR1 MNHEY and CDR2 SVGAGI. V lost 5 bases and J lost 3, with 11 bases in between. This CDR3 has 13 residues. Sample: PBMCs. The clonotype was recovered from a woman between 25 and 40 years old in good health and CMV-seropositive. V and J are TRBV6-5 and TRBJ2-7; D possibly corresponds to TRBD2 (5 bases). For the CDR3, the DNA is TGTGCCAGCAGTGCCGGGATCCTCTACGAGCAGTACTTC. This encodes CASSAGILYEQYF.